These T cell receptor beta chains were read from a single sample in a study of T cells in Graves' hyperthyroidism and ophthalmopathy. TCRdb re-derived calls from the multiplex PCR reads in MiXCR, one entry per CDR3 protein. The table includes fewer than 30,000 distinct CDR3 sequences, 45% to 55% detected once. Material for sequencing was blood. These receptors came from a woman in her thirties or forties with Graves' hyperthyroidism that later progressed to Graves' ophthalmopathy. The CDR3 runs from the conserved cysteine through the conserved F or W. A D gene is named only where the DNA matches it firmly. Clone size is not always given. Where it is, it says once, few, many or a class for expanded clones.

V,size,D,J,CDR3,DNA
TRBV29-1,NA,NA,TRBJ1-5,CSGMTGSAAQHF,TGCAGCGGTATGACCGGATCGGCGGCCCAGCATTTT
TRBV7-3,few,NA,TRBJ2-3,CASSLTMAISTDTQYF,TGTGCCAGCAGCTTAACCATGGCGATTAGCACAGATACGCAGTATTTT
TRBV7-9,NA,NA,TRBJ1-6,CASSRDANLYSPLHF,TGTGCCAGCAGCCGCGACGCAAACCTGTATTCACCCCTCCACTTT
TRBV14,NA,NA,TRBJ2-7,CASSGVDGGYPYEQYF,TGTGCCAGCAGCGGAGTAGACGGCGGGTATCCCTACGAGCAGTACTTC
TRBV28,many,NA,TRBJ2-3,CASGRLGPDTQYF,TGTGCCAGCGGGAGATTGGGCCCAGATACGCAGTATTTT
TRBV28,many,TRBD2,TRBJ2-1,CASTGTSGGGHNEQFF,TGTGCCAGCACCGGGACTAGCGGGGGAGGTCACAATGAGCAGTTCTTC
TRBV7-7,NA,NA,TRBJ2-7,CASSSLLAQYF,TGTGCTAGCAGCTCGCTATTAGCGCAGTACTTC
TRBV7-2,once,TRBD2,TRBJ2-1,CASSSLAGTYNEQFF,TGTGCCAGCAGCAGCCTAGCGGGAACCTACAATGAGCAGTTCTTC
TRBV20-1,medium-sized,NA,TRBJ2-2,CSAESTPSGELFF,TGCAGTGCTGAGTCGACGCCCAGCGGGGAGCTGTTTTTT
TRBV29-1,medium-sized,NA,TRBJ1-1,CSVVRGGEAFF,TGCAGCGTTGTGCGAGGGGGGGAAGCTTTCTTT
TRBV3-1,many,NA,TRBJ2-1,CASSQEEPHQFF,TGTGCCAGCAGCCAAGAGGAGCCCCATCAGTTCTTC
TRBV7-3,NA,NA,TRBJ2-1,CASSLPLSEQFF,TGTGCCAGCAGCTTACCACTCAGTGAGCAGTTCTTC
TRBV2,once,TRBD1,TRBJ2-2,CASSDRDSQLEGELFF,TGTGCCAGCAGTGATCGGGACAGCCAACTTGAAGGGGAGCTGTTTTTT
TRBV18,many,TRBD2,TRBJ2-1,CASSPSPGGLYEQFF,TGTGCCAGCTCACCATCACCGGGAGGGCTTTATGAGCAGTTCTTC
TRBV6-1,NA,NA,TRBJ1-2,CASSPLGKGYGYTF,TGTGCCAGTAGCCCCCTAGGGAAGGGCTATGGCTACACCTTC
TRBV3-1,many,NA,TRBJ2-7,CASSRLGSYEQYF,TGTGCCAGCAGCCGACTAGGGTCCTACGAGCAGTACTTC
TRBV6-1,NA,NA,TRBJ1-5,CASSVGAEGQPQHF,TGTGCTAGCAGTGTAGGGGCGGAGGGGCAGCCCCAGCATTTT
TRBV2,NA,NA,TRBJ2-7,CASSESIVYEQYF,TGTGCCAGCAGTGAATCTATCGTCTACGAGCAGTACTTC
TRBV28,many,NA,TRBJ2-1,CASSSIIWLERNNEQFF,TGTGCCAGCAGTTCCATCATCTGGCTAGAGAGAAACAATGAGCAGTTCTTC
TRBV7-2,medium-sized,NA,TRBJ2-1,CASSLVKGFSEQFF,TGTGCCAGCAGCTTAGTAAAGGGCTTCAGTGAGCAGTTCTTC
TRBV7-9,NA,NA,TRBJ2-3,CASSLESTSDTDTQYF,TGTGCCAGCAGCTTAGAATCAACCAGCGACACAGATACGCAGTATTTT
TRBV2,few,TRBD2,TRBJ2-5,CASRSTSGREETQYF,TGTGCCAGCAGGTCGACTAGCGGGAGGGAAGAGACCCAGTACTTC